The table lists the clone carrying this TCR beta chain with a count of one. Its antigen is unidentified. Germline assignment: CDR1 KGHSH and CDR2 LQKENI. Trimming removed 6 bases at V and 3 bases at J, with 23 bases between. This CDR3 region has 17 residues. Sampling times: baseline, cycle 4 day 1, cycle 7 day 1. Sequenced by immunoSEQ multiplex PCR; TCRdb stores in-frame clones only, minus some. The table includes tens of thousands of clones, roughly 82% detected once. The data are from a study of OX40 agonist ivuxolimab in advanced cancers. On the study more broadly: Melanoma, hepatocellular carcinoma, head and neck or renal cell cancer occurred in dose-escalation patients. Study conclusions and caveats: The work left the antigen specificity of expanded peripheral T cells undetermined. Fewer expanded clones were found on average in CD4+ than in CD8+ T cells.

The specimen was CD4+ or CD8+ T cells sorted from blood, collected in a trial of the OX40 agonist ivuxolimab. The chain links TRBV18 to TRBJ1-1; D possibly corresponds to TRBD1 (6 bases). The receptor was derived from an adult with an advanced solid tumor such as melanoma, head and neck, liver or kidney cancer. The CDR3 reads CASSPRGGRVEYTEAFF. The CDR3 coding sequence is TGTGCCAGCTCCCCCCGGGGGGGGCGGGTGGAGTACACTGAAGCTTTCTTT.